A selection of T cell receptor beta chains follows, all from one sample in a study of cytomegalovirus exposure and HLA in healthy donors. TCRdb keeps only in-frame clones here, not all; method: immunoSEQ multiplex PCR. The sample has roughly 80,000 clones; roughly two thirds are singletons. Sequenced material: PBMCs. These receptors were collected from a man aged 55 to 70 in good health and CMV-seropositive. CDR3s include the opening cysteine and the closing phenylalanine or tryptophan. The D gene is left open where the match is weak. Size values are once, few and many counts, or a class for expanded clones, and some rows have none.

clone size: .
V gene: TRBV4-1
J gene: TRBJ1-5
D gene: .
CDR3 DNA: TGCGCCAGCCACCCGACCCCGGGAAATCAGCCCCAGCATTTT
CDR3 protein: CASHPTPGNQPQHF

clone size: .
V gene: TRBV7-9
J gene: TRBJ2-7
D gene: .
CDR3 DNA: TGTGCCAGCAGCCCCAAGGGGCCAACCTACGAGCAGTACTTC
CDR3 protein: CASSPKGPTYEQYF

clone size: .
V gene: TRBV12-2
J gene: TRBJ2-3
D gene: .
CDR3 DNA: TGTGCAAGTCGCTTAGGTGGATGGCTAGCGGGAGGCCAGGGGCATACGCAGTATTTT
CDR3 protein: CASRLGGWLAGGQGHTQYF

clone size: .
V gene: TRBV10-3
J gene: TRBJ2-7
D gene: TRBD1
CDR3 DNA: TGTGCCACCCTACAGGGGGCGGGCGAGCAGTACTTC
CDR3 protein: CATLQGAGEQYF

clone size: .
V gene: TRBV4-1
J gene: TRBJ2-1
D gene: .
CDR3 DNA: TGCGCCAGCAGCCAAGATTGGCAGGGCAATGAGCAGTTCTTC
CDR3 protein: CASSQDWQGNEQFF

clone size: .
V gene: TRBV5-1
J gene: TRBJ2-1
D gene: TRBD1
CDR3 DNA: TGCGCCAGCAGCCCGGGAGGGACAGGGGCCTACAATGAGCAGTTCTTC
CDR3 protein: CASSPGGTGAYNEQFF

clone size: .
V gene: TRBV7-2
J gene: TRBJ1-5
D gene: .
CDR3 DNA: TGTGCCAGCAGCTTAGTACACCTTAGCAATCAGCCCCAGCATTTT
CDR3 protein: CASSLVHLSNQPQHF

clone size: .
V gene: TRBV20-1
J gene: TRBJ2-7
D gene: .
CDR3 DNA: TGCAGTGCTAGTATCCAGCGGGCGCAGTACTTC
CDR3 protein: CSASIQRAQYF

clone size: .
V gene: TRBV15
J gene: TRBJ2-1
D gene: .
CDR3 DNA: TGTGCCACCAGCACTCAGAACAATGAGCAGTTCTTC
CDR3 protein: CATSTQNNEQFF

clone size: .
V gene: TRBV7-2
J gene: TRBJ2-2
D gene: TRBD1
CDR3 DNA: TGTGCCAGCATAATAGCTGGGACAGGGGTTACCGGGGAGCTGTTTTTT
CDR3 protein: CASIIAGTGVTGELFF

clone size: .
V gene: TRBV27
J gene: TRBJ2-1
D gene: TRBD2
CDR3 DNA: TGTGCCAGCAGTTTCTGGGCTAGCGGGACCCATGAGCAGTTCTTC
CDR3 protein: CASSFWASGTHEQFF

clone size: .
V gene: TRBV7-8
J gene: TRBJ2-1
D gene: TRBD1
CDR3 DNA: TGTGCCAGCAGCTTAGGGACAGGGGAGCAGTTCTTC
CDR3 protein: CASSLGTGEQFF

clone size: .
V gene: TRBV11-2
J gene: TRBJ2-7
D gene: TRBD1
CDR3 DNA: TGTGCCAGCAGCTTCCGGGACAGGGTGACCGAGCAGTACTTC
CDR3 protein: CASSFRDRVTEQYF

clone size: few
V gene: TRBV5-8
J gene: TRBJ1-4
D gene: .
CDR3 DNA: TGTGCCAGCAGCTTGTTTGGAGACGCCAAAGGAAAACTGTTTTTT
CDR3 protein: CASSLFGDAKGKLFF

clone size: few
V gene: TRBV28
J gene: TRBJ1-5
D gene: TRBD1
CDR3 DNA: TGTGCCAGCAGAGTGGGACAGGGGTTTCAGCCCCAGCATTTT
CDR3 protein: CASRVGQGFQPQHF

clone size: .
V gene: TRBV2
J gene: TRBJ1-2
D gene: TRBD1
CDR3 DNA: TGTGCCAGCAGTGACAGGGGGCAAGGCGGCTACACCTTC
CDR3 protein: CASSDRGQGGYTF

clone size: few
V gene: TRBV21-1
J gene: TRBJ2-7
D gene: .
CDR3 DNA: TGTGCCAGCAGCAAAGAAAACCGGGACAGCTCCTACGAGCAGTACTTC
CDR3 protein: CASSKENRDSSYEQYF

clone size: .
V gene: TRBV2
J gene: TRBJ1-1
D gene: .
CDR3 DNA: TGTGCCAGGGACACAGGGTCACCGCGGGGGGGCACTGAAGCTTTCTTT
CDR3 protein: CARDTGSPRGGTEAFF

clone size: .
V gene: TRBV28
J gene: TRBJ1-1
D gene: .
CDR3 DNA: TGTTCTCAGCAGTACACTCCTGGGGAGGGGGACACTGAAGCTTTCTTT
CDR3 protein: CSQQYTPGEGDTEAFF

clone size: .
V gene: TRBV5-3
J gene: TRBJ2-7
D gene: .
CDR3 DNA: TGTGCCAGAAGCTTTCCAAGGAGGCGCCTACGCGAGCAGTACTTC
CDR3 protein: CARSFPRRRLREQYF

clone size: .
V gene: TRBV27
J gene: TRBJ1-6
D gene: .
CDR3 DNA: TGTGCCAGCAGTTTATCACAGACAAATAATTCACCCCTCCACTTT
CDR3 protein: CASSLSQTNNSPLHF

clone size: .
V gene: TRBV2
J gene: TRBJ2-7
D gene: TRBD2
CDR3 DNA: TGTGCCAGCAGTCGACTAGCGATCCTGGAGGTCGGCGAGCAGTACTTC
CDR3 protein: CASSRLAILEVGEQYF

clone size: .
V gene: TRBV4-1
J gene: TRBJ1-1
D gene: .
CDR3 DNA: TGCGCCAGCAGCCAAGATCGGAGGGGTGAAGCTTTCTTT
CDR3 protein: CASSQDRRGEAFF

clone size: .
V gene: TRBV2
J gene: TRBJ2-5
D gene: .
CDR3 DNA: TGTGCCAGCAGTGAGGGCAGGCGGGGTAAGGAGACCCAGTACTTC
CDR3 protein: CASSEGRRGKETQYF

clone size: .
V gene: TRBV27
J gene: TRBJ1-5
D gene: TRBD1
CDR3 DNA: TGTGCCAGCAATCTGTACAGGGGAGATCAGCCCCAGCATTTT
CDR3 protein: CASNLYRGDQPQHF

clone size: .
V gene: TRBV7-9
J gene: TRBJ1-3
D gene: .
CDR3 DNA: TGTGCCAGCAGCCCTGGGGGAGGTTTTAGTTCTGGAAACACCATATATTTT
CDR3 protein: CASSPGGGFSSGNTIYF

clone size: .
V gene: TRBV6-1
J gene: TRBJ1-5
D gene: .
CDR3 DNA: TGTGCCAGCAGTGAAGCGCAGGGAAATCAGCCCCAGCATTTT
CDR3 protein: CASSEAQGNQPQHF